This TCR beta chain was found in a study of T cell repertoires in cytomegalovirus infection. As for the study in general: Indicated by public TCR beta signatures were CMV infection and matching HLA type.

TCRdb re-called the reads with MiXCR, one entry per CDR3 protein. Of about 150,000 distinct CDR3 sequences listed, about a quarter were seen once; the top ten hold approximately 10%. General observations from the study: Summed frequency of public TCR beta families distinguished CMV carriers with the relevant HLA.

On this clonotype: Its cognate antigen is unknown.

This receptor was obtained from a human donor in good health (CMV status not recorded). Some clones in this sample may be carry-over from other donors' samples. The sequencing input was PBMCs.

The CDR3 sequence is CASSLPGEQYF. The CDR3, as DNA: TGTGCCAGCAGTTTACCCGGCGAGCAGTACTTC. The genes are TRBV28 and TRBJ2-7; D uncertain. The CDR3 sequence is 11 residues long. V gave up 2 bases and J gave up 6 bases, with 5 bases separating them. Germline V gives CDR1 MDHEN, CDR2 SYDVKM.